This T cell receptor beta chain was retrieved from a study of cytomegalovirus exposure and HLA in healthy donors. 60 Vbeta and 13 Jbeta primers were used in PCR. Profiled with immunoSEQ multiplex PCR; TCRdb holds only in-frame clones, not every one. The sample holds 70,000 to 95,000 clones, around 77% seen once. There were likely unrecorded immune exposures, though donors were nominally healthy when sampled. Concerning this clone itself: Its antigen is not known.

The germline CDR1 and CDR2 sequences are LGHNA and YNFKEQ. The CDR3 is 16 residues long. The ends lost 5 bases at V and 2 bases at J; junction bases unmatched: 8. Whole-study results and caveats: Previous analysis showed most TCR beta V segments were productive about 87% or about 30% of the time. Some public TCRs appeared in many individuals, while most sequences were rare. Relative to the approximately 700-donor mean, N-insertions were reportedly fewer in an Asian-associated ancestry cluster in a later analysis.

This clonotype was obtained from a man aged 50 to 60 in good health and CMV-seronegative. The V gene is TRBV4-2, the J gene TRBJ2-7; 11 positions match TRBD2. The sequencing sample was made of PBMCs. This chain's CDR3 is CASSFGSGGAAYEQYF. CDR3 DNA sequence: TGTGCCAGCAGCTTCGGTAGCGGGGGGGCGGCCTACGAGCAGTACTTC.